The sequence of this T cell receptor (beta chain) was determined in a study of blood T cell repertoires in COVID-19. Cohorts were determined from participant-reported clinical history. Trimming removed 5 bases from V and 4 bases from J; junction bases left unmatched: 2. The germline CDR1 and CDR2 sequences are LNHDA and SQIVND (reference sequence). CDR3 length: 13 residues. Measured with immunoSEQ multiplex PCR; TCRdb has only the in-frame clones, and not every one. The profile shows around 500,000 clones, about nine tenths of them singletons. Sequenced material: PBMCs or T cells enriched from blood (not recorded which). This TCR derives from a woman in her fifties or sixties who had recovered from COVID-19. The chain links TRBV19 to TRBJ1-2, with 9 nucleotides matching TRBD1. The CDR3 here is CASSRQGGYGYTF. CDR3 in DNA: TGTGCCAGTAGTCGACAGGGGGGCTATGGCTACACCTTC.